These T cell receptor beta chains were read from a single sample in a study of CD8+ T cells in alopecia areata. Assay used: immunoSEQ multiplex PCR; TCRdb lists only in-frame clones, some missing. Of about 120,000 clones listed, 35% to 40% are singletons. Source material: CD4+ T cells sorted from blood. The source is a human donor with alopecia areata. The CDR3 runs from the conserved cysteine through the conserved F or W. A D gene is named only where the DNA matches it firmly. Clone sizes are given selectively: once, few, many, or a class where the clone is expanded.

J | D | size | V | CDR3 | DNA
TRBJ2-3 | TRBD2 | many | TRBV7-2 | CASSRNQRGGADTQYF | TGTGCCAGCAGCCGGAATCAGCGGGGGGGGGCAGATACGCAGTATTTT
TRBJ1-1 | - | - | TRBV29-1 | CSVGGANTEAFF | TGCAGCGTTGGCGGGGCCAACACTGAAGCTTTCTTT
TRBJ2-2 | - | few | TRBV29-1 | CSVLGQANTGELFF | TGCAGCGTACTAGGACAAGCGAACACCGGGGAGCTGTTTTTT
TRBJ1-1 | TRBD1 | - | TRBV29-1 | CSVLITGDTEAFF | TGCAGCGTCCTTATTACAGGGGACACTGAAGCTTTCTTT
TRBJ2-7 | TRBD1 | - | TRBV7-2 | CASSLDGQGAGEQYF | TGTGCCAGCAGCTTAGACGGACAGGGGGCGGGGGAGCAGTACTTC
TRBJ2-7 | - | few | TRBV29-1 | CIPREAQYF | TGCATCCCGAGGGAAGCCCAGTACTTC
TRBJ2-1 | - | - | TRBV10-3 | CAIRGTEYNEQFF | TGTGCCATCAGAGGGACGGAGTACAATGAGCAGTTCTTC
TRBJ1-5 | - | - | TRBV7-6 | CASSPQASGNQPQHF | TGTGCCAGCAGCCCACAGGCGAGTGGCAATCAGCCCCAGCATTTT
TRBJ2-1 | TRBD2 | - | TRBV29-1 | CSVESAGVLRDEQFF | TGCAGCGTTGAAAGCGCGGGAGTGCTGAGGGATGAGCAGTTCTTC
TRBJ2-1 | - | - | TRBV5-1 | CATTTGGAGGDEQFF | TGCGCCACAACCACTGGGGGGGCTGGTGGCGATGAGCAGTTCTTC
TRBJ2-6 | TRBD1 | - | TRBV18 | CASSPGTGLSGANVLTF | TGTGCCAGCTCACCCGGGACAGGGCTCTCTGGGGCCAACGTCCTGACTTTC
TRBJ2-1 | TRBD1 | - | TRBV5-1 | CASSSSGQLYNEQFF | TGCGCCAGCAGCTCCTCGGGACAGCTATACAATGAGCAGTTCTTC
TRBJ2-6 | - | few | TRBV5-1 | CASSSAPGTTSGANVLTF | TGCGCCAGCAGCTCAGCGCCAGGTACTACCTCTGGGGCCAACGTCCTGACTTTC
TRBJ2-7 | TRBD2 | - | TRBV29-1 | CSVQNSGRSYEQYF | TGCAGCGTTCAGAATAGCGGGAGGTCCTACGAGCAGTACTTC
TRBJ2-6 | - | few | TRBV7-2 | CASSGDGHRSSGANVLTF | TGTGCCAGCAGCGGAGACGGACATCGAAGCTCTGGGGCCAACGTCCTGACTTTC
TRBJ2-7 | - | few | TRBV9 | CASSVGTGTYSYEQYF | TGTGCCAGCAGCGTAGGAACGGGAACCTACTCCTACGAGCAGTACTTC
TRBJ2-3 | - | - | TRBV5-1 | CASGRGKISSTDTQYF | TGCGCCAGCGGCCGCGGGAAGATCTCTAGCACAGATACGCAGTATTTT
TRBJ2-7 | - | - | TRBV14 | CASSQQAGASYEQYF | TGTGCCAGCAGCCAACAAGCAGGGGCTTCCTACGAGCAGTACTTC
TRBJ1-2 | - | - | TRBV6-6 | CASSPGRGPYGYTF | TGTGCCAGCAGTCCGGGGCGGGGTCCCTATGGCTACACCTTC
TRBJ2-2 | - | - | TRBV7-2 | CASSLAMNTGELFF | TGTGCCAGCAGCTTAGCGATGAATACCGGGGAGCTGTTTTTT
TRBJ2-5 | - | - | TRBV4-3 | CASSQNQETQYF | TGCGCCAGCAGCCAAAACCAAGAGACCCAGTACTTC
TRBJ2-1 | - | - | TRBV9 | CASSAISGVSPYNEQFF | TGTGCCAGCAGCGCTATCTCAGGGGTCTCCCCCTACAATGAGCAGTTCTTC
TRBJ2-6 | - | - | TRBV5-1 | CASSPRQAQSSGANVLTF | TGCGCCAGCAGCCCCAGACAGGCGCAAAGCTCTGGGGCCAACGTCCTGACTTTC
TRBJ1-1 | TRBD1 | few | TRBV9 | CASSSSGGAKAFF | TGTGCCAGCAGCTCCTCAGGGGGCGCGAAGGCTTTCTTT
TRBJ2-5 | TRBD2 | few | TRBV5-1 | CASSFRGRQETQYF | TGCGCCAGCAGCTTTCGCGGGAGACAAGAGACCCAGTACTTC
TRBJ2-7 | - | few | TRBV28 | CASSPAGTLSSYEQYF | TGTGCCAGCAGTCCAGCCGGGACACTCAGCTCCTACGAGCAGTACTTC
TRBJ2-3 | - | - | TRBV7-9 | CASSQRHTQYF | TGTGCCAGCAGCCAGAGGCATACGCAGTATTTT
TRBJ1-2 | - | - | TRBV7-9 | CASRFGGAEGGYTF | TGCGCCAGCAGGTTCGGTGGGGCTGAAGGTGGCTACACCTTC
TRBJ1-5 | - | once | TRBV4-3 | CASSQDLEGWNQPQHF | TGCGCCAGCAGCCAAGATCTCGAGGGTTGGAATCAGCCCCAGCATTTT
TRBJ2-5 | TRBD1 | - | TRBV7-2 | CASSLAGTGIKETQYF | TGTGCCAGCAGCTTAGCCGGGACAGGGATAAAAGAGACCCAGTACTTC
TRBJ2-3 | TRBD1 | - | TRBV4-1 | CASSQDGQGTDTQYF | TGCGCCAGCAGCCAAGACGGACAGGGCACAGATACGCAGTATTTT
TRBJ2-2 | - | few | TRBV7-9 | CASSLEGSINTGELFF | TGTGCCAGCAGCCTGGAGGGGTCAATAAACACCGGGGAGCTGTTTTTT
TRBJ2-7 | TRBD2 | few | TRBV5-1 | CASSLVAGGESYEQYF | TGCGCCAGCAGCTTGGTCGCGGGAGGGGAATCCTACGAGCAGTACTTC
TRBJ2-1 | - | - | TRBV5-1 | CASSLALSGEQFF | TGCGCCAGCAGCTTGGCTCTTTCAGGGGAGCAGTTCTTC
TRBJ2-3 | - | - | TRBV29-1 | CSVELLADTQYF | TGCAGCGTTGAGCTCCTGGCAGATACGCAGTATTTT
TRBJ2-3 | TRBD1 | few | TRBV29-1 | CSTRQGNTDTQYF | TGCAGCACGAGACAGGGTAACACAGATACGCAGTATTTT
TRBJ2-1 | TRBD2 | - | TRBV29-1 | CSVSRTSDYNEQFF | TGCAGCGTTTCCCGGACTAGCGACTACAATGAGCAGTTCTTC
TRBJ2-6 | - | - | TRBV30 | CAWSLSGANVLTF | TGTGCCTGGTCTCTCTCTGGGGCCAACGTCCTGACTTTC
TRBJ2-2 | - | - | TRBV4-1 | CASSQEGRLANTGELFF | TGCGCCAGCAGCCAAGAGGGAAGGCTAGCGAACACCGGGGAGCTGTTTTTT
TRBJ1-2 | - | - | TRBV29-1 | CSVDRRLDGYTF | TGCAGCGTTGATCGCCGGTTGGATGGCTACACCTTC
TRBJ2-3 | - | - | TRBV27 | CASRPSTDTQYF | TGTGCCAGCAGACCAAGCACAGATACGCAGTATTTT
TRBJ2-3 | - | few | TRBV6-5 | CVSRAELTDTQYF | TGTGTCTCTCGGGCGGAGCTCACAGATACGCAGTATTTT
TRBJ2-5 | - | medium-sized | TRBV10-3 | CAISVGLETQYF | TGTGCCATCAGTGTTGGTCTTGAGACCCAGTACTTC
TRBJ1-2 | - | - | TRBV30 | CAWTGKNYGYTF | TGTGCCTGGACAGGGAAAAACTATGGCTACACCTTC
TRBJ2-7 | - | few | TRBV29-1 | CSVESPGSFYEQYF | TGCAGCGTTGAAAGCCCCGGCAGCTTCTACGAGCAGTACTTC
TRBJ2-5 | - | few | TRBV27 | CASSSPGRSAETQYF | TGTGCCAGCAGTTCTCCCGGACGGTCGGCAGAGACCCAGTACTTC
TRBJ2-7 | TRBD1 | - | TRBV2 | CASSRQGTSYEQYF | TGTGCCAGCAGTCGACAGGGGACGTCCTACGAGCAGTACTTC
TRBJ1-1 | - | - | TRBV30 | CAWSRTRNTEAFF | TGTGCCTGGAGTCGGACAAGGAACACTGAAGCTTTCTTT
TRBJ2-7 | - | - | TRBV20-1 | CSAVNYEQYF | TGCAGTGCTGTAAACTACGAGCAGTACTTC
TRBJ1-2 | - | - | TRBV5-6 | CASSYEDRLLYGYTF | TGTGCCAGCAGTTATGAGGATAGGCTCCTCTATGGCTACACCTTC
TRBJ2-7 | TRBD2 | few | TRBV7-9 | CASSPSGPIYEQYF | TGTGCCAGCAGCCCTAGCGGGCCTATCTACGAGCAGTACTTC